These 25 T cell receptor beta chains came from one sample sequenced in a study of blood T cell repertoires in COVID-19. Clones were sequenced by immunoSEQ multiplex PCR, and TCRdb holds only the in-frame ones, with some missing. The table has over 250,000 clones, around 84% seen once; the top ten hold around 3.9%. Sequencing was carried out using PBMCs or T cells enriched from blood (not recorded which). All receptors come from a man in his thirties or forties with acute COVID-19.

The table lists this clone with a few counts. The rearrangement joins TRBV27 to TRBJ1-5, with D unresolved. The CDR3 covers 14 residues. The germline gives CDR1 MNHEY, CDR2 SMNVEV (reference sequence). V dropped 6 bases and J dropped 7 bases, with 16 bases sitting between them. The CDR3 nucleotides are TGTGCCAGCAGCACTCGGAGTGGTAACCAGCCCCAGCATTTT. This sequence encodes CASSTRSGNQPQHF.

This sequence joins TRBV5-1 and TRBJ2-1; 15 positions agree with TRBD2. The CDR3 has 17 residues. V lost 4 bases and J lost 10; bases outside the gene matches: 12. CDR1 is SGHRS, CDR2 YFSETQ, per germline. CDR3 nucleotide sequence: TGCGCCAGCAGCCTCTTAGGACTAGCGGGGGGGCCTGGAGAGCAGTTCTTC. It codes for CASSLLGLAGGPGEQFF. The variable domain in full, with the rest retrieved from reference TRBV5-1 and TRBJ2-1, is KAGVTQTPRYLIKTRGQQVTLSCSPISGHRSVSWYQQTPGQGLQFLFEYFSETQRNKGNFPGRFSGRQFSNSRSEMNVSTLELGDSALYLCASSLLGLAGGPGEQFFGPGTRLTVL.

This chain joins TRBV19 and TRBJ2-2, with 9 bases fitting TRBD2. Germline CDR1 LNHDA, CDR2 SQIVND (reference sequence). The CDR3 sequence is 16 residues long. With V trimmed by 7 bases and J by 4 bases, 10 bases remained unmatched. The CDR3 region is CASTNRGSGGTGELFF. As DNA, the CDR3 is TGTGCCAGTACTAATAGGGGTAGCGGGGGCACCGGGGAGCTGTTTTTT.

As concerns this clone: Other nucleotide sequences in the sample specify the same CDR3. This sequence joins TRBV5-1 and TRBJ2-3, with D possibly matching TRBD1 (5 bases). Germline CDR1 and CDR2: SGHRS and YFSETQ. V lost 2 bases and J 1 base, leaving 11 bases between the germline ends. This CDR3 contains 15 residues. The CDR3 sequence: CASSLRGVGTDTQYF. CDR3 sequence (DNA): TGCGCCAGCAGCTTAAGGGGCGTAGGCACAGATACGCAGTATTTT. Complete variable domain (other parts from reference TRBV5-1 and TRBJ2-3): KAGVTQTPRYLIKTRGQQVTLSCSPISGHRSVSWYQQTPGQGLQFLFEYFSETQRNKGNFPGRFSGRQFSNSRSEMNVSTLELGDSALYLCASSLRGVGTDTQYFGPGTRLTVL.

The chain joins TRBV7-2 to TRBJ2-2; 8 nucleotides line up with TRBD2. Unmatched junction bases numbered 3, after V lost 5 bases and J lost 7 bases. The CDR3 totals 13 residues. CDR1 and CDR2 from the germline V gene are SGHTA and FQGNSA. The CDR3 reads CASSGGLVGELFF. The CDR3 coding sequence is TGTGCCAGCAGCGGGGGACTAGTCGGGGAGCTGTTTTTT.

The chain combines TRBV5-1 with TRBJ2-3; tentative D call: TRBD1 (5 bases). Germline V gene sequence: CDR1 SGHRS, CDR2 YFSETQ. Trimming removed 3 bases at V and 6 bases at J, with 20 bases between. The CDR3 loop spans 16 amino acids. The CDR3 is CASSSNLGRNRDTQYF. CDR3 nucleotide sequence: TGCGCCAGCAGCTCAAACTTGGGGCGGAATCGGGATACGCAGTATTTT. The whole variable domain, remainder taken from reference TRBV5-1 and TRBJ2-3, is KAGVTQTPRYLIKTRGQQVTLSCSPISGHRSVSWYQQTPGQGLQFLFEYFSETQRNKGNFPGRFSGRQFSNSRSEMNVSTLELGDSALYLCASSSNLGRNRDTQYFGPGTRLTVL.

The chain joins TRBV18 to TRBJ2-2; 8 nucleotides align to TRBD2. The CDR3 consists of 16 residues. V was clipped by 3 bases and J by 5 bases; unmatched bases: 8. CDR1 is KGHSH, CDR2 LQKENI, per germline. The DNA of the CDR3 is TGTGCCAGCTCACCGAGGGGGACTAGAGTAACCGGGGAGCTGTTTTTT. Protein: CASSPRGTRVTGELFF.

V gene TRBV15 combines with J gene TRBJ2-4; 9 bases line up with TRBD1. Germline V lookup: CDR1 LNHNV, CDR2 YYDKDF (reference sequence). V was pared by 3 bases and J by 0 bases, with 3 bases of the junction left unmatched. CDR3 size: 16 residues. Written as DNA, the CDR3 is TGTGCCACCAGCAGCGACAGGGGGTTAGCCAAAAACATTCAGTACTTC. This translates into CATSSDRGLAKNIQYF. The whole variable domain, remainder taken from reference TRBV15 and TRBJ2-4, is DAMVIQNPRYQVTQFGKPVTLSCSQTLNHNVMYWYQQKSSQAPKLLFHYYDKDFNNEADTPDNFQSRRPNTSFCFLDIRSPGLGDTAMYLCATSSDRGLAKNIQYFGAGTRLSVL.

The CDR3 bases are TGTGCCAGCAGGGGGACAGGGAGGGGCACTGAAGCTTTCTTT. This codes for CASRGTGRGTEAFF. This chain connects TRBV2 to TRBJ1-1; TRBD1 matches 9 bases. Germline CDR1 is SNHLY and CDR2 is FYNNEI. The V and J ends lost 6 bases and 4 bases, in that order; junction bases with no gene match: 6. This CDR3 is built from 14 residues.

This chain uses TRBV28 with TRBJ1-6; D uncertain. Germline CDR1 is MDHEN and CDR2 is SYDVKM. The V end was cut by 2 bases, the J end by 9 bases, with 17 bases between. CDR3 length equals 16 residues. CDR3: CASSLIKAGDGSPLHF. Written as DNA, the CDR3 is TGTGCCAGCAGTTTAATCAAGGCGGGAGACGGTTCACCCCTCCACTTT.

The chain links TRBV27 to TRBJ1-5; 8 bases align to TRBD1. The V gene end was trimmed by 3 bases and the J gene end by 5 bases; junction bases not matched to a gene: 6. From germline, CDR1 is MNHEY and CDR2 SMNVEV (reference sequence). The CDR3 sequence is 15 residues long. The CDR3 nucleotides are TGTGCCAGCAGTTTTTCTACAGGGGGGGATCAGCCCCAGCATTTT. As protein: CASSFSTGGDQPQHF.

This clone appeared many times. V gene TRBV20-1 combines with J gene TRBJ1-5, with a possible D match to TRBD1 (6 bases). Germline V gene data show CDR1 as DFQATT and CDR2 as SNEGSKA (reference sequence). Trimming stripped 3 bases from V and 6 bases from J, with 9 bases between. The CDR3 has 12 amino acids. The CDR3 loop reads CSASRGAQPQHF. The CDR3 DNA follows: TGCAGTGCTAGTCGGGGGGCTCAGCCCCAGCATTTT.

This clone was counted only a few times. The genes are TRBV18 and TRBJ1-4; the D is unclear. The V and J ends lost 0 bases and 5 bases respectively, with 10 bases between them. The CDR3 has 15 residues. The germline V gene has CDR1 KGHSH and CDR2 LQKENI. Here the CDR3 reads CASSPPRRPNEKLFF. As DNA, the CDR3 is TGTGCCAGCTCACCACCGAGGAGGCCGAATGAAAAACTGTTTTTT.

The chain employs TRBV30 and TRBJ1-1; 10 bases agree with TRBD1. The CDR3 covers 14 residues. Germline V CDR1 and CDR2: GTSNPN, SVGIG (reference sequence). The DNA for the CDR3 is TGTGCTTCAGAGACAGGGGGCTCTAGCACTGAAGCTTTCTTT. It encodes CASETGGSSTEAFF.

The chain has TRBV6-5 and TRBJ2-1, with TRBD2 identical over 8 bases. Germline CDR1 is MNHEY and CDR2 is SVGAGI. CDR3 length equals 13 residues. J lost 4 bases, V lost 7 bases, and 3 bases had no gene match. The CDR3 nucleotides are TGTGCCAGCAAGGGCGGGGGGTACAATGAGCAGTTCTTC. Its translation: CASKGGGYNEQFF.

V gene TRBV5-1 combines with J gene TRBJ2-7, with D possibly being TRBD1 (6 bases). V lost 5 bases and J 2 bases, leaving 14 bases between the germline ends. CDR1 SGHRS and CDR2 YFSETQ come from the germline V gene. The CDR3 extends over 14 amino acids. CDR3 nucleotides: TGCGCCAGCAGACGACCAGGGGTCCCCTACGAGCAGTACGTC. Translated, it gives CASRRPGVPYEQYV.

This clone came up a few times. CDR3 DNA: TGTGCCAGCAGTGACACAACTAATGAAAAACTGTTTTTT. Translation: CASSDTTNEKLFF. This chain connects TRBV25-1 to TRBJ1-4; D gene unclear. Trimming stripped 3 bases from V and 0 bases from J, with 2 bases between. CDR1 is MGHDK and CDR2 is SYGVNS in the germline V gene. This CDR3 has 13 amino acids.

This rearrangement joins TRBV7-2 to TRBJ1-3, with D possibly TRBD1 on 6 matching bases. The CDR3 runs to 16 residues. V was cut by 0 bases and J by 5 bases, with 14 bases left in between. Germline V gene lookup returns CDR1 SGHTA and CDR2 FQGNSA. CDR3 sequence reads: CASSLAADSTRNTIYF. The CDR3 DNA reads as TGTGCCAGCAGCTTAGCGGCGGACAGTACCCGAAACACCATATATTTT.

The chain combines TRBV28 with TRBJ1-2; 9 bases map to TRBD1. The CDR3 is made up of 15 amino acids. Trimming took 5 bases from V and 12 from J; bases not matched to a gene: 16. The germline gives CDR1 MDHEN, CDR2 SYDVKM. The CDR3 sequence: CASSAHSGTGTQNTF. The CDR3, as DNA: TGTGCCAGCAGTGCTCACTCCGGGACAGGGACCCAAAACACCTTC.

This chain joins TRBV5-1 and TRBJ2-3; TRBD2 aligns across 8 bases. Germline lookup yields CDR1 SGHRS and CDR2 YFSETQ. V was pared by 0 bases and J by 2 bases, with 8 bases of the junction left unmatched. The length of the CDR3 is 17 residues. CDR3 amino acids: CASSLGQAGVPTDTQYF. DNA of the CDR3: TGCGCCAGCAGCTTGGGGCAAGCGGGGGTACCCACAGATACGCAGTATTTT. Based on the CDR3 plus reference TRBV5-1 and TRBJ2-3, the full variable domain is KAGVTQTPRYLIKTRGQQVTLSCSPISGHRSVSWYQQTPGQGLQFLFEYFSETQRNKGNFPGRFSGRQFSNSRSEMNVSTLELGDSALYLCASSLGQAGVPTDTQYFGPGTRLTVL.

This rearrangement joins TRBV4-2 to TRBJ2-7, with TRBD1 identical over 9 bases. The germline gives CDR1 LGHNA, CDR2 YNFKEQ. This CDR3 has 18 amino acids. The V segment lost 4 bases and the J segment 0 bases; nucleotides outside the gene matches: 13. CDR3 sequence reads: CASSREIPGQGSSYEQYV. CDR3 nucleotides: TGTGCCAGCAGCCGGGAGATACCGGGACAGGGTAGCTCCTACGAGCAGTACGTC.

J is TRBJ2-3 and V is TRBV7-9, with 9 bases that match TRBD2. Trimming removed 1 base from V and 4 bases from J; junction bases left unmatched: 9. The V gene's germline CDR1 is SEHNR and CDR2 FQNEAQ (reference sequence). The CDR3 sequence is 17 residues long. Here the CDR3 reads CASSLDPRGGAADTQYF. DNA for the CDR3: TGTGCCAGCAGCTTAGACCCACGCGGGGGGGCGGCAGATACGCAGTATTTT.

The V and J genes are TRBV15 and TRBJ2-7; 9 nucleotides align to TRBD1. This CDR3 region has 16 residues. From germline, CDR1 is LNHNV and CDR2 YYDKDF (reference sequence). The ends lost 1 base at V and 7 bases at J; junction bases unmatched: 11. The CDR3 bases are TGTGCCACCAGCAGAGGGACCGGGACAGGGATTGTTGAGCAGTACGTC. This encodes CATSRGTGTGIVEQYV.

The chain links TRBV5-1 to TRBJ1-1; D is unresolved. V was trimmed by 3 bases and J by 3 bases, leaving 15 bases between them. CDR1 and CDR2 from the germline V gene are SGHRS and YFSETQ. CDR3 length: 15 residues. The CDR3 spells CASSYDRQFDTEAFF. DNA of the CDR3: TGCGCCAGCAGCTACGATCGCCAGTTTGACACTGAAGCTTTCTTT.

The rearrangement links TRBV5-1 to TRBJ1-1; D unclear. Trimming took off 0 bases at V and 5 bases at J, with 11 bases between the two ends. This CDR3 comprises 14 residues. The germline CDR1 and CDR2 sequences are SGHRS and YFSETQ. CDR3 DNA sequence: TGCGCCAGCAGCTTGGTCCCAAAGCGGACTGAAGCTTTCTTT. Its protein product is CASSLVPKRTEAFF.